These 26 T cell receptor beta chains were all obtained from the same sample, sequenced in a study of T cell responses to AZD1222 COVID-19 vaccine. Assay used: immunoSEQ multiplex PCR; TCRdb lists only in-frame clones, some missing. The repertoire includes some 110,000 clones, approximately 83% of them detected once, and approximately 10% sits in the top ten. Sequenced here: peripheral blood, sampled on day 0 of AZD1222 vaccination. The receptors were sampled from an adult in good health.

The chain has TRBV6-1 and TRBJ2-7; 8 positions match TRBD2. CDR3 size: 16 residues. V dropped 4 bases and J dropped 1; count of bases not matched to a gene: 9. In germline, CDR1 is MNHNS, CDR2 SASEGT. The CDR3 DNA follows: TGTGCCAGCAGTGGGGGGGGCACTAGCGGATCCTACGAGCAGTACTTC. It encodes CASSGGGTSGSYEQYF.

This clone was seen a single time. The chain carries TRBV14 and TRBJ1-6; D remains unclear. The V end lost 1 base, the J end lost 9 bases, and 7 bases lay between the germline ends. Germline V gene data show CDR1 as SGHDN and CDR2 as FVKESK. CDR3 length equals 13 residues. The CDR3 spells CASSQVGISPLHF. For the CDR3, the DNA is TGTGCCAGCAGCCAAGTGGGAATTTCACCCCTCCACTTT.

This clone was seen only a few times. The chain has TRBV3-1 (or the pseudogene TRBV3-2) and TRBJ1-2; a possible D gene is TRBD1 (5 bases). The germline CDR1 and CDR2 sequences are LGHDT and YNNKEL (reference sequence). Trimming took off 0 bases at V and 8 bases at J, with 10 bases between the two ends. This CDR3 comprises 13 residues. In DNA, the CDR3 is TGTGCCAGCAGCCAAGAAAGGGACCGCGGCTACACCTTC. Protein sequence: CASSQERDRGYTF.

CDR3 loop: CASSFTEYGYTF. In DNA form, the CDR3 reads TGTGCCAGCAGTTTTACCGAATATGGCTACACCTTC. The chain links TRBV28 to TRBJ1-2; no definite D call. Germline V lookup: CDR1 MDHEN, CDR2 SYDVKM. The CDR3 totals 12 residues. Deletions cut 3 bases from V and 5 bases from J, with 7 bases between.

J is TRBJ1-5 and V is TRBV19, with TRBD1 as a possible D gene (5 bases). Germline values: CDR1 LNHDA, CDR2 SQIVND (reference sequence). The length of the CDR3 is 15 residues. Between the trimmed V and J ends, which lost 3 bases and 5 bases, there was a span of 14 bases. The CDR3 DNA follows: TGTGCCAGTAGTATCTCGCAATCAGGGTATCAGCCCCAGCATTTT. Translation: CASSISQSGYQPQHF.

This sequence joins TRBV5-1 and TRBJ2-5; 7 bases are a match to TRBD1. The CDR3 totals 15 residues. The germline V gene encodes CDR1 SGHRS and CDR2 YFSETQ. V was pared by 4 bases and J by 2 bases, with 8 bases of the junction left unmatched. Here the CDR3 reads CASSPGAGGQETQYF. Written as DNA, the CDR3 is TGCGCCAGCAGCCCCGGGGCAGGGGGACAAGAGACCCAGTACTTC.

V usage is TRBV5-6 and J usage is TRBJ2-3; TRBD2 matches 11 bases. Germline CDR1 SGHDT, CDR2 YYEEEE. This CDR3 has 16 residues. J gave up 5 bases and V 4 bases, and 9 bases lay outside the gene matches. This chain's CDR3 is CASSLKLAGAGDTQYF. CDR3 nucleotides: TGTGCCAGCAGCCTAAAACTAGCGGGAGCTGGAGATACGCAGTATTTT.

This clone was recorded once. The V gene is TRBV5-1, the J gene TRBJ2-7, with D perhaps matching TRBD1 (6 bases). The CDR3 totals 13 residues. Trimming stripped 4 bases from V and 6 bases from J, with 14 bases between. CDR1 is SGHRS and CDR2 is YFSETQ in the germline V gene. CDR3 nucleotides: TGCGCCAGCAGCGGACCAGGGGAAGGCGAGCAGTACTTC. Translation gives CASSGPGEGEQYF.

The CDR3 reads CAWSPTGLEQYF. In DNA, the CDR3 is TGTGCCTGGAGTCCGACAGGGCTCGAGCAGTACTTC. The V gene is TRBV30, the J gene TRBJ2-7, with 7 nucleotides matching TRBD1. The V segment lost 2 bases and the J segment 6 bases; nucleotides outside the gene matches: 4. The CDR3 length is 12 residues. The germline V gene encodes CDR1 GTSNPN and CDR2 SVGIG (reference sequence).

V usage is TRBV6-5 and J usage is TRBJ1-1; tentative D call: TRBD1 (6 bases). The length of the CDR3 is 15 residues. CDR1 and CDR2 (germline): MNHEY, SVGAGI. Trimming left V 0 bases short and J 4 bases short, with 12 bases between. CDR3 sequence (DNA): TGTGCCAGCAGTTACTCAGGGGGGCCAGTCACTGAAGCTTTCTTT. Encoded protein: CASSYSGGPVTEAFF.

This clone was detected only a few times. This chain uses TRBV19 with TRBJ2-7; weak D call: TRBD2 (6 bases). This CDR3 is built from 15 residues. Trimming took off 1 base at V and 4 bases at J, with 14 bases between the two ends. Per the germline V gene, CDR1 is LNHDA and CDR2 is SQIVND (reference sequence). CDR3 amino acids: CASSIGGTTVYEQYF. The CDR3 region has the DNA TGTGCCAGTAGTATAGGCGGGACGACTGTGTACGAGCAGTACTTC.

The J gene is TRBJ2-1, the V gene TRBV5-4, with 8 bases fitting TRBD2. The junction had 8 bases not matched to a gene; V was cut back by 7 bases and J by 5 bases. Germline CDR1 is SGHNT and CDR2 is YYREEE (reference sequence). The CDR3 loop spans 14 amino acids. CDR3 residues: CASFPTGLDNEQFF. The CDR3 DNA reads TGTGCCAGCTTTCCCACGGGACTAGACAATGAGCAGTTCTTC. Supplemented by reference TRBV5-4 and TRBJ2-1, the full variable domain reads ETGVTQSPTHLIKTRGQQVTLRCSSQSGHNTVSWYQQALGQGPQFIFQYYREEENGRGNFPPRFSGLQFPNYSSELNVNALELDDSALYLCASFPTGLDNEQFFGPGTRLTVL.

The chain recombines TRBV7-9 with TRBJ2-7; D is unresolved. The CDR3 is made up of 15 amino acids. V was pared by 4 bases and J by 4 bases, with 17 bases between. CDR1 is SEHNR and CDR2 is FQNEAQ in the germline V gene (reference sequence). CDR3 sequence: CASSSNYGSGYEQYF. The CDR3 DNA reads as TGTGCCAGCAGCTCAAACTATGGCTCCGGATACGAGCAGTACTTC.

The rearrangement uses TRBV7-2 and TRBJ2-1; 13 bases are a match to TRBD2. This CDR3 has 16 residues. V was pared by 3 bases and J by 3 bases, with 2 bases of the junction left unmatched. The germline gives CDR1 SGHTA, CDR2 FQGNSA. Written as DNA, the CDR3 is TGTGCCAGCAGCTTTACTAGCGGGGGGGTCTACAATGAGCAGTTCTTC. Protein sequence: CASSFTSGGVYNEQFF.

This chain's CDR3 is CASSLAQDWDTQYF. The CDR3 nucleotides are TGCGCCAGCAGCTTGGCGCAGGACTGGGATACGCAGTATTTT. V is TRBV5-1 and J is TRBJ2-3; D possibly corresponds to TRBD2 (5 bases). CDR1 is SGHRS, CDR2 YFSETQ, per germline. V was cut by 0 bases and J by 6 bases, with 11 bases left in between. This CDR3 spans 14 amino acids. Full variable domain (remainder filled in from reference TRBV5-1 and TRBJ2-3): KAGVTQTPRYLIKTRGQQVTLSCSPISGHRSVSWYQQTPGQGLQFLFEYFSETQRNKGNFPGRFSGRQFSNSRSEMNVSTLELGDSALYLCASSLAQDWDTQYFGPGTRLTVL.

V gene TRBV6-5 combines with J gene TRBJ1-6, with TRBD1 as a possible D gene (5 bases). The CDR3 has 15 amino acids. Germline CDR1 and CDR2: MNHEY and SVGAGI. Between the trimmed V and J ends, which lost 7 bases and 2 bases, there was a span of 12 bases. CDR3 protein: CASTHRRTYNSPLHF. The CDR3 bases are TGTGCCAGCACCCACAGGAGAACCTATAATTCACCCCTCCACTTT.

This chain uses TRBV4-3 with TRBJ1-3, with D hard to call. Germline assignment: CDR1 LGHNA and CDR2 YSLEER. The germline V and J ends were trimmed by 0 bases and 0 bases, with 9 bases remaining between them. The CDR3 extends over 16 amino acids. The chain's CDR3 is CASSQELFDSGNTIYF. DNA for the CDR3: TGCGCCAGCAGCCAAGAATTGTTCGACTCTGGAAACACCATATATTTT.

This rearrangement joins TRBV7-2 to TRBJ2-7; 10 positions match TRBD2. There are 15 residues in the CDR3. J lost 1 base, V lost 4 bases, and 4 bases had no gene match. Germline CDR1 is SGHTA and CDR2 is FQGNSA. The CDR3 sequence: CASSSVAGGSYEQYF. In DNA form, the CDR3 reads TGTGCCAGCAGCTCTGTAGCGGGGGGTTCCTACGAGCAGTACTTC. The variable domain in full, completed from reference TRBV7-2 and TRBJ2-7, reads GAGVSQSPSNKVTEKGKDVELRCDPISGHTALYWYRQSLGQGLEFLIYFQGNSAPDKSGLPSDRFSAERTGGSVSTLTIQRTQQEDSAVYLCASSSVAGGSYEQYFGPGTRLTVT.

The gene calls are TRBV27 and TRBJ2-2; 14 bases line up with TRBD2. This CDR3 spans 15 amino acids. Per the germline V gene, CDR1 is MNHEY and CDR2 is SMNVEV (reference sequence). V trimming: 4 bases; J trimming: 9 bases; junction bases outside the gene matches: 4. Written as DNA, the CDR3 is TGTGCCAGCAGTTACGGGACTAGCGGGAGCAGGGAGCTGTTTTTT. Residues: CASSYGTSGSRELFF.

V is TRBV14 and J is TRBJ1-5; D is unresolved. There are 14 residues in the CDR3. CDR1 SGHDN and CDR2 FVKESK come from the germline V gene. The V and J ends lost 8 bases and 0 bases respectively, with 11 bases between them. The CDR3 bases are TGTGCCAGCGTGGGAAAAAATAGCAATCAGCCCCAGCATTTT. Its translation: CASVGKNSNQPQHF. The full variable domain, in which reference TRBV14 and TRBJ1-5 provide the parts outside the CDR3, is EAGVTQFPSHSVIEKGQTVTLRCDPISGHDNLYWYRRVMGKEIKFLLHFVKESKQDESGMPNNRFLAERTGGTYSTLKVQPAELEDSGVYFCASVGKNSNQPQHFGDGTRLSIL.

In regard to this clone: In the same sample, other DNA sequences code for this CDR3. The chain joins TRBV5-1 to TRBJ2-6; no definite D call. Germline V gene sequence: CDR1 SGHRS, CDR2 YFSETQ. CDR3 length: 13 amino acids. The germline V and J ends were trimmed by 2 bases and 4 bases, with 4 bases remaining between them. DNA of the CDR3: TGCGCCAGCAGCTTCGAGGGGGCCAACGTCCTGACTTTC. It encodes CASSFEGANVLTF.

J is TRBJ1-1 and V is TRBV10-2; D remains ambiguous. Looked up from germline, CDR1 is WSHSY and CDR2 is SAAADI. The CDR3 runs 11 residues. Trimming removed 7 bases at V and 4 bases at J, with 7 bases between. The CDR3 region is CASTEGTEAFF. The CDR3 DNA reads TGCGCCAGCACCGAGGGCACTGAAGCTTTCTTT.

As concerns this clone: At one boundary the junction diverges from the germline segment, which might be a read error. CDR3 residues: CASNELGEPHF. The DNA of the CDR3 is TGTGCCAGCAATGAGTTGGGGGAGCCCCACTTC. The chain combines TRBV2 with TRBJ2-7; D is possibly TRBD1 or TRBD2 (5 bases each). The CDR3 loop spans 11 amino acids. Germline CDR1 reads SNHLY; CDR2 reads FYNNEI. The variable domain in full, with the rest retrieved from reference TRBV2 and TRBJ2-7, is EPEVTQTPSHQVTQMGQEVILRCVPISNHLYFYWYRQILGQKVEFLVSFYNNEISEKSEIFDDQFSVERPDGSNFTLKIRSTKLEDSAMYFCASNELGEPHFGPGTRLTVT.

The chain links TRBV28 to TRBJ1-1; D might be TRBD1 (5 bases). Trimming stripped 3 bases from V and 8 bases from J, with 7 bases between. The CDR3 extends over 11 amino acids. Germline loops: CDR1 MDHEN, CDR2 SYDVKM. CDR3 DNA: TGTGCCAGCAGTTTTCACAGGGAAGCTTTCTTT. It encodes CASSFHREAFF.

V usage is TRBV19 and J usage is TRBJ1-5, with no clear D. This CDR3 has 15 residues. V was shortened by 5 bases and J by 7 bases, with 18 bases between the two germline ends. Germline loops: CDR1 LNHDA, CDR2 SQIVND (reference sequence). CDR3 nucleotides: TGTGCCAGTAGTTCCCCGGGCCGCGAGGAACAGCCCCAGCATTTT. Protein product: CASSSPGREEQPQHF.

In its sample, this clone was seen a few times. Here the CDR3 reads CSVEADRPYEQYF. The CDR3 nucleotides read TGCAGCGTTGAAGCTGACAGACCCTACGAGCAGTACTTC. This chain links TRBV29-1 with TRBJ2-7, with TRBD1 as a possible D gene (5 bases). The CDR3 is 13 residues long. Trimming removed 1 base from V and 2 bases from J, with 9 bases in between. The V gene's germline CDR1 is SQVTM and CDR2 ANQGSEA.